What follows describes a single T cell receptor (beta chain). Its specificity is not known. Some clones are missing from TCRdb's copy, which holds only in-frame ones; the method was immunoSEQ multiplex PCR. Seen here are under 150,000 clones, 86% observed once, and the top ten hold more than 4.5%. The V segment lost 5 bases and the J segment 8 bases; nucleotides outside the gene matches: 3. The CDR3 totals 12 residues. Germline-derived CDR1 and CDR2 are SEHNR and FQNEAQ (reference sequence). This specimen belongs to a study of Ad26.COV2.S vaccination and SARS-CoV-2 variants. Study findings and constraints: Spike-specific TCR breadth in vaccine recipients exceeded that seen in placebo recipients. Substantial breadth was reported for post-vaccination spike-specific CD8+ and CD4+ T cells. With respect to non-spike TCR breadth, vaccine and placebo recipients were similar.

The rearrangement uses TRBV7-9 and TRBJ1-2, with TRBD1 identical over 9 bases. The source was peripheral blood, collected after recovery from COVID-19. This clonotype was sampled from a human donor who had recovered from COVID-19. CDR3 region: CASSTGTGGYTF. CDR3 DNA sequence: TGTGCCAGCAGCACCGGGACAGGGGGCTACACCTTC.